The rows below give T cell receptor beta chains drawn from one sample of a study of CD8 T cells in ankylosing spondylitis. MiXCR, run by TCRdb on the 5' RACE reads, gives a single entry per CDR3 protein. The sample lists around 130,000 distinct CDR3 sequences, 7% occurring once. Sequenced sample: blood, either unsorted or a sorted T cell fraction (not recorded which). Receptors originate from a male donor with ankylosing spondylitis or in good health (not recorded which). The CDR3 runs from the conserved cysteine through the conserved F or W. A D gene is named only where the DNA matches it firmly. The size field is filled for only some rows; it gives once, few, many or a size class.

J gene	D gene	V gene	clone size	CDR3 protein	CDR3 DNA
TRBJ1-1	TRBD1	TRBV7-2	many	CASSLRDREAGTEAFF	TGTGCCAGCAGCCTCCGGGACAGGGAGGCAGGTACTGAAGCTTTCTTT
TRBJ1-1	NA	TRBV20-1	many	CSGGGLLNSNTEAFF	TGCAGTGGAGGGGGGCTCCTCAATTCGAACACTGAAGCTTTCTTT
TRBJ2-1	NA	TRBV12-3/TRBV12-4	NA	CASSFSWNEQFF	TGTGCCAGCAGTTTTAGTTGGAATGAGCAGTTCTTC
TRBJ2-1	TRBD2	TRBV7-3	many	CASSEGLAGDNEQFF	TGTGCCAGCAGCGAGGGACTAGCGGGAGACAATGAGCAGTTCTTC
TRBJ1-6	TRBD1	TRBV5-5	many	CASSVTGGGYNSPLHF	TGTGCCAGCAGCGTGACAGGGGGCGGCTATAATTCACCCCTCCACTTT
TRBJ1-5	NA	TRBV5-1	many	CASSLDGTDNQPQHF	TGCGCCAGCAGCTTAGACGGGACGGATAATCAGCCCCAGCATTTT
TRBJ2-1	NA	TRBV20-1	many	CSASGSWSSYNEQFF	TGCAGTGCTAGTGGAAGCTGGAGCTCCTACAATGAGCAGTTCTTC
TRBJ2-3	NA	TRBV20-1	many	CSAREQFVDTQYF	TGCAGTGCTAGAGAACAGTTTGTCGATACGCAGTATTTT
TRBJ1-1	NA	TRBV5-1	many	CASSLVPATEAFF	TGCGCCAGCAGCTTGGTTCCCGCTACTGAAGCTTTCTTT
TRBJ1-2	TRBD1	TRBV5-6	many	CASSLGQDPRRTF	TGTGCCAGCAGCCTAGGACAGGACCCCCGGCGCACCTTC
TRBJ2-3	NA	TRBV6-1	many	CASGRASGTAGSGADTQYF	TGTGCCAGCGGTCGCGCTTCCGGGACAGCGGGATCAGGGGCGGATACGCAGTATTTT
TRBJ2-6	TRBD1	TRBV3-1	NA	CASSQEWGQGTGANVLTF	TGTGCCAGCAGCCAAGAATGGGGACAGGGGACTGGGGCCAACGTCCTGACTTTC
TRBJ2-3	NA	TRBV7-3	many	CASSLIGGADTQYF	TGTGCCAGCAGCTTAATCGGGGGCGCAGATACGCAGTATTTT
TRBJ2-7	NA	TRBV12-3/TRBV12-4	many	CASSLGPYLPYYEQYF	TGTGCCAGCAGCTTGGGACCCTACTTGCCTTACTACGAGCAGTACTTC
TRBJ1-1	NA	TRBV5-1	many	CASSLLPGEAFF	TGCGCCAGCAGCTTGTTACCGGGCGAAGCTTTCTTT
TRBJ1-2	NA	TRBV5-1	many	CASSFERAYGYTF	TGCGCCAGCAGCTTCGAGCGGGCGTATGGCTACACCTTC
TRBJ1-5	NA	TRBV2	many	CASSEAKRSQPQHF	TGTGCCAGCAGTGAAGCGAAGAGGAGTCAGCCCCAGCATTTT
TRBJ2-1	TRBD1	TRBV28	many	CASSIPGWTGSNEQFF	TGTGCCAGCAGCATCCCCGGCTGGACAGGTTCCAATGAGCAGTTCTTC
TRBJ1-1	NA	TRBV2	many	CASSSVGNTEAFF	TGTGCCAGCAGTTCTGTGGGGAACACTGAAGCTTTCTTT
TRBJ1-1	NA	TRBV29-1	NA	CSVEGRGAPNTEAFF	TGCAGCGTTGAAGGACGAGGGGCGCCAAACACTGAAGCTTTCTTT
TRBJ2-3	TRBD2	TRBV7-2	many	CASSLRLAGGMIDTQYF	TGTGCCAGCAGCCTCCGACTAGCGGGGGGGATGATAGATACGCAGTATTTT
TRBJ2-5	NA	TRBV5-1	many	CASSPNQETQYF	TGCGCCAGCAGTCCCAATCAAGAGACCCAGTACTTC
TRBJ1-1	NA	TRBV7-2	many	CASSLPPNTEAFF	TGTGCCAGCAGCTTACCGCCGAACACTGAAGCTTTCTTT
TRBJ2-1	NA	TRBV11-3	many	CASSLEGQGYNEQFF	TGTGCCAGCAGCTTAGAAGGGCAGGGCTACAATGAGCAGTTCTTC
TRBJ1-1	NA	TRBV5-1	many	CASSLLPINTEAFF	TGCGCCAGCAGCTTGTTACCAATAAACACTGAAGCTTTCTTT
TRBJ2-1	NA	TRBV3-1	many	CASSQGWNSYNEQFF	TGTGCCAGCAGCCAAGGGTGGAACTCCTACAATGAGCAGTTCTTC
TRBJ2-6	TRBD2	TRBV12-3/TRBV12-4	many	CASSGTRSSGANVLTF	TGTGCCAGTTCCGGGACTAGATCTTCTGGGGCCAACGTCCTGACTTTC
TRBJ2-3	TRBD2	TRBV5-1	many	CASSSEPSGGGDTQYF	TGCGCCAGCAGCTCTGAGCCGAGCGGGGGGGGAGATACGCAGTATTTT
TRBJ2-5	NA	TRBV9	many	CASSPSGAPQETQYF	TGTGCCAGCAGCCCTTCTGGGGCGCCACAAGAGACCCAGTACTTC
TRBJ2-7	NA	TRBV7-9	few	CASSFGGIQGIFNEQYF	TGTGCCAGCAGCTTCGGCGGGATCCAGGGCATTTTCAACGAGCAGTACTTC
TRBJ1-2	NA	TRBV20-1	NA	CSARVRTYGYTF	TGCAGTGCTAGGGTACGGACTTATGGCTACACCTTC
TRBJ2-7	NA	TRBV4-2	many	CASSQGITLGPKPEQYF	TGTGCCAGCAGCCAAGGGATCACCTTAGGCCCCAAGCCCGAGCAGTACTTC
TRBJ2-1	NA	TRBV30	few	CAWSDPGGPRFF	TGTGCCTGGAGTGACCCGGGTGGGCCTAGGTTCTTC
TRBJ2-2	TRBD1	TRBV6-1	many	CASSRTGNTGELFF	TGTGCCAGCAGTAGGACAGGGAACACCGGGGAGCTGTTTTTT
TRBJ2-1	TRBD1	TRBV6-5	many	CASSYSTTGVNEQFF	TGTGCCAGCAGTTACTCGACGACAGGGGTTAATGAGCAGTTCTTC